Listed below are T cell receptor beta chains from one sample, sequenced in a study of cytomegalovirus exposure and HLA in healthy donors. Generated by immunoSEQ multiplex PCR, the TCRdb table keeps only in-frame clones and is missing some. The sample lists approximately 150,000 clones, about 91% seen once, with about 4.9% in the top ten. The sequencing sample was made of PBMCs. These receptors were obtained from a man between 18 and 29 years old in good health and CMV-seropositive. CDR3s include the opening cysteine and the closing phenylalanine or tryptophan. A D gene is named only where the DNA matches it firmly. The listing skips clone size in some rows; elsewhere it reads once, few, many or a size class.

d_call	v_call	clone_size	j_call	cdr3_aa	cdr3_nt
TRBD1	TRBV6-1	.	TRBJ2-7	CASSEDRGWGEQYF	TGTGCCAGCAGTGAGGACAGGGGCTGGGGGGAGCAGTACTTC
.	TRBV6-5	.	TRBJ1-1	CASSYSQGSEAFF	TGTGCCAGCAGTTACTCACAGGGATCTGAAGCTTTCTTT
TRBD1	TRBV6-5	once	TRBJ1-1	CASSYTGDEAFF	TGTGCCAGCAGTTACACAGGGGATGAAGCTTTCTTT
.	TRBV9	once	TRBJ1-1	CASSAGRKNTEAFF	TGTGCCAGCAGTGCGGGACGGAAGAACACTGAAGCTTTCTTT
TRBD1	TRBV5-1	.	TRBJ1-1	CASWTGSMNTEAFF	TGCGCCAGCTGGACAGGGAGTATGAACACTGAAGCTTTCTTT
TRBD1	TRBV5-4	.	TRBJ1-2	CASSRDRALNYGYTF	TGTGCCAGCAGCCGTGACAGGGCCCTTAACTATGGCTACACCTTC
.	TRBV27	.	TRBJ1-2	CASSVSGGVLSGYTF	TGTGCCAGCAGTGTCTCCGGCGGCGTCCTGTCCGGCTACACCTTC
.	TRBV6-1	.	TRBJ2-7	CASTLTRNEQYF	TGTGCCAGCACCCTTACTAGAAACGAGCAGTACTTC
.	TRBV27	.	TRBJ2-2	CASSLMGSTGELFF	TGTGCCAGCAGTTTGATGGGCTCCACCGGGGAGCTGTTTTTT
.	TRBV15	once	TRBJ2-1	CATGQGGYNEQFF	TGTGCCACCGGGCAGGGAGGCTACAATGAGCAGTTCTTC
.	TRBV28	.	TRBJ2-2	CASSPMGRETGELFF	TGTGCCAGCAGTCCGATGGGTAGGGAGACCGGGGAGCTGTTTTTT
.	TRBV19	.	TRBJ2-7	CASSSDRAGRYF	TGTGCCAGTAGTTCTGACCGGGCGGGCCGGTACTTC
TRBD2	TRBV9	.	TRBJ2-7	CASSVASGGAYEQYF	TGTGCCAGCAGCGTAGCTAGCGGGGGAGCCTACGAGCAGTACTTC
.	TRBV28	.	TRBJ2-2	CASSYIAGGRTGELFF	TGTGCCAGCAGTTACATTGCCGGGGGGCGTACCGGGGAGCTGTTTTTT
.	TRBV30	.	TRBJ2-7	CAWSTERSYGQYF	TGTGCCTGGAGTACTGAGCGGTCCTACGGGCAGTACTTC
TRBD2	TRBV6-1	.	TRBJ2-3	CASIRLARTDTQYF	TGTGCCAGCATAAGACTAGCGCGCACAGATACGCAGTATTTT
TRBD1	TRBV7-8	.	TRBJ1-2	CASSHAPRGARGYTF	TGTGCCAGCAGCCATGCGCCCAGGGGGGCGCGGGGCTACACCTTC
.	TRBV20-1	.	TRBJ2-1	CSARPGNEQFF	TGCAGTGCTAGACCGGGCAATGAGCAGTTCTTC
.	TRBV6-5	.	TRBJ1-1	CASRAPGQGNAAFF	TGTGCCAGCAGAGCACCGGGGCAGGGGAACGCAGCTTTCTTT
.	TRBV5-8	.	TRBJ2-5	CASSLARAGVGETQYF	TGTGCCAGCAGCTTGGCCAGGGCAGGGGTGGGGGAGACCCAGTACTTC
.	TRBV6-4	.	TRBJ2-3	CASSPTGSTDTQYF	TGTGCCAGCAGCCCCACAGGGAGCACAGATACGCAGTATTTT
TRBD2	TRBV4-1	.	TRBJ2-7	CASSQLVAGGDEQYF	TGCGCCAGCAGCCAATTAGTAGCGGGAGGGGACGAGCAGTACTTC
TRBD2	TRBV5-4	.	TRBJ2-1	CASSYPGLENEQFF	TGTGCCAGCAGCTACCCGGGACTAGAGAATGAGCAGTTCTTC
TRBD2	TRBV5-6	.	TRBJ2-5	CASSSWTSDQETQYF	TGTGCCAGCAGCTCCTGGACTAGCGACCAAGAGACCCAGTACTTC
TRBD2	TRBV7-3	.	TRBJ2-1	CASSTTPLAGPLGNEQFF	TGTGCCAGCAGCACTACCCCACTAGCGGGGCCTCTCGGCAATGAGCAGTTCTTC
.	TRBV4-1	.	TRBJ1-3	CASSLMDSSSGNTIYF	TGCGCCAGCAGCCTCATGGACAGCTCCTCTGGAAACACCATATATTTT
.	TRBV18	.	TRBJ1-5	CASSPKGGSNQPQHF	TGTGCCAGCTCCCCCAAGGGAGGTAGCAATCAGCCCCAGCATTTT